This note documents a single T cell receptor (beta chain) sequence. Antigen unknown. This sample is drawn from a study of persistence of HIV-infected CD4 T cells. The immunoSEQ assay was version 4, run in survey mode. TCRdb's table, derived via immunoSEQ multiplex PCR, lists solely in-frame clones and lacks some. The repertoire consists of 35,000 to 55,000 clones, with about 87% occurring once and the leading ten covering 0.4% to 0.6%. Trimming at V came to 3 bases and at J to 3 bases, leaving 3 bases not matched to a gene. This CDR3 has 14 residues. Germline values: CDR1 SGHRS, CDR2 YFSETQ. Anti-CD3/anti-CD28 beads served as a nonspecific positive control stimulus. Sorting selected CD4+ T cells upregulating both CD40 ligand and CD69.

This specimen consisted of CD4+ T cells sorted from PBMCs after approximately 19-hour stimulation, obtained from a patient who received antiretroviral therapy. V gene TRBV5-1 combines with J gene TRBJ2-7, with 10 bases aligning to TRBD1. This receptor was obtained from an adult woman with HIV who was CMV-seropositive. The DNA of the CDR3 is TGCGCCAGCAGCTCGACAGGGGGCAACTACGAGCAGTACTTC. Amino acids: CASSSTGGNYEQYF.